Presented here are 2 T cell receptor beta chains from one specimen sequenced in a study of blood T cells in healthy people across ages. The second PCR ran about 6 to 11 cycles with a sample-barcoded 5' primer and J-beta primers. One entry per CDR3 protein results from TCRdb running MiXCR on the 5' RACE reads. The repertoire holds almost 800,000 distinct CDR3 sequences, with about three fifths as singletons. Specimen: blood. The receptors were gathered from a young man in good health.

The chain uses TRBV13 and TRBJ1-2; D is perhaps TRBD1 (6 bases). Per the germline V gene, CDR1 is PRHDT and CDR2 is FYEKMQ (reference sequence). The CDR3 is 17 amino acids. V lost 3 bases and J 2 bases, leaving 19 bases between the germline ends. The DNA of the CDR3 is TGTGCCAGCAGCTTTCATCCGGTTGACAGGTCGAACTATGGCTACACCTTC. This sequence encodes CASSFHPVDRSNYGYTF.

In its sample, this clonotype was seen once. The V and J genes are TRBV10-3 and TRBJ1-1; D remains ambiguous. Between the trimmed V and J ends, which lost 6 bases and 1 base, there was a span of 9 bases. Germline loops: CDR1 ENHRY, CDR2 SYGVKD. This CDR3 region has 13 residues. The CDR3: CAIREVKNTEAFF. For the CDR3, the DNA is TGTGCCATCAGGGAAGTCAAGAACACTGAAGCTTTCTTT.